This record concerns one T cell receptor beta chain sequence. Germline CDR1 is SGHNT and CDR2 is YENEEA. This CDR3 spans 13 amino acids. Deletions cut 3 bases from V and 2 bases from J, with 8 bases between. This table comes from immunoSEQ multiplex PCR, and its TCRdb copy is limited to in-frame clones, with some not included. The sample lists about 260,000 clones; over 70% were seen once. This specimen comes from a study of blood T cell repertoires in COVID-19. Overall study: From T cells, B-cell-depleted T cells, or PBMCs came the material, which was cDNA or gDNA.

Participants spanned ages about 18 to 95 years and resided in roughly 22 US areas. Which cohort a participant joined came from the clinical history participants gave. J is TRBJ2-7 and V is TRBV11-3; perhaps TRBD1 as D (5 bases). The receptor was isolated from a middle-aged woman who had been exposed to COVID-19. The sample comprised PBMCs or T cells enriched from blood (not recorded which). The DNA for the CDR3 is TGTGCCAGCAGCTTTAGACAGCCCTACGAGCAGTACGTC. Translation: CASSFRQPYEQYV.